This T cell receptor beta chain was profiled in a study of shared clonotypes between healthy human individuals. The germline V gene has CDR1 SGDLS and CDR2 YYNGEE. V lost 3 bases and J lost 10; bases outside the gene matches: 7. The CDR3 totals 14 residues. CD45RO negativity and positive selection for CCR7 defined naive CD8 cells, a population that excluded terminally differentiated effector memory CD45RA+ cells. This table comes from immunoSEQ multiplex PCR, and its TCRdb copy is limited to in-frame clones, with some not included. The sample yields about 2 million clones, over 85% seen once. The origin of this receptor is a man between 18 and 29 years old in good health. Sample: naive CD8+ T cells sorted from blood. The chain couples TRBV9 to TRBJ2-2; TRBD1 matches at 9 bases. The DNA of the CDR3 is TGTGCCAGCAGCGCGGACAGGGGCTTTGAGGAGCTGTTTTTT. It specifies CASSADRGFEELFF.